This T cell receptor beta chain was identified in a study of OX40 agonist ivuxolimab in advanced cancers. Study details: An agonistic anti-OX40 (CD134) antibody, ivuxolimab, was used to treat the patients.

General study results and limits: Low normalized T-cell clonal expansion also characterized some of the nonresponders. Doses of 0.1 to 3.0 mg/kg were accompanied by clonal expansion of CD4+ and CD8+ blood T cells by week 6.

Patients with a history of autoimmune disease or on systemic immunosuppression were excluded. The CDR3 length is 13 residues. The germline gives CDR1 SGHNT, CDR2 YENEEA. As regards this clone: The antigen is undetermined.

Method: immunoSEQ multiplex PCR; TCRdb's copy keeps in-frame clones and lacks some. Of tens of thousands of clones detected, about 81% appear once; the ten largest clones hold roughly 1.8%. This specimen consisted of CD4+ or CD8+ T cells sorted from blood, obtained in a trial of the OX40 agonist ivuxolimab. The rearrangement joins TRBV11-3 to TRBJ2-5; possible D gene TRBD1, 5 bases. The J call is doubtful: the DNA matches TRBJ2-7 better. The source is an adult with an advanced solid tumor such as melanoma, head and neck, liver or kidney cancer. As DNA, the CDR3 is TGTGCCAGCAGCATAACAGGCTCGGGCGAGCAGTACTTC. Translated: CASSITGSGEQYF.